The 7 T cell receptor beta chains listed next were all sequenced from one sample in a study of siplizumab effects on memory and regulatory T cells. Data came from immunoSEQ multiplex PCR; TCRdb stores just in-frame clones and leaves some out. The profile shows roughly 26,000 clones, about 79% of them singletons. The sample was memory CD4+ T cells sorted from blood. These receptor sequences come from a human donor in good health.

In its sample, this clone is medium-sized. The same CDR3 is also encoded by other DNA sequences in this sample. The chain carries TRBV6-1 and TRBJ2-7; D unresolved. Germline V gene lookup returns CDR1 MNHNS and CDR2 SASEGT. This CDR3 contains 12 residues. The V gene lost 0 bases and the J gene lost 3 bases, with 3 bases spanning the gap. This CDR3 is CASSEAGYEQYF. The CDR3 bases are TGTGCCAGCAGTGAAGCGGGCTACGAGCAGTACTTC.

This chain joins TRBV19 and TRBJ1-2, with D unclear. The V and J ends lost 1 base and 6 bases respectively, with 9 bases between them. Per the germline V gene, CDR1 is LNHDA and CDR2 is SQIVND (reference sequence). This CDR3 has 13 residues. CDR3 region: CASSIVSTDGYTF. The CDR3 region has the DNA TGTGCCAGTAGTATAGTGAGTACGGATGGCTACACCTTC.

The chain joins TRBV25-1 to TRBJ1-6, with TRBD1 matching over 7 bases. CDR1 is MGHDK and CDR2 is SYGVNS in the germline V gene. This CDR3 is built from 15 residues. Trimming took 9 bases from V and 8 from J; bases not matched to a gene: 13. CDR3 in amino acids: CASLVYRGRDSPLHF. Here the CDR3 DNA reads TGTGCCAGTCTAGTTTACAGGGGCCGGGATTCACCCCTCCACTTT.

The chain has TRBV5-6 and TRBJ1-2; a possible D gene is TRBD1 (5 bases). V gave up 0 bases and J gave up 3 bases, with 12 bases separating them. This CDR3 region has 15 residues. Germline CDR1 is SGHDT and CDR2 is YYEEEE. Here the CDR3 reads CASSLDLGPDYGYTF. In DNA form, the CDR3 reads TGTGCCAGCAGCTTGGATCTGGGGCCCGACTATGGCTACACCTTC.

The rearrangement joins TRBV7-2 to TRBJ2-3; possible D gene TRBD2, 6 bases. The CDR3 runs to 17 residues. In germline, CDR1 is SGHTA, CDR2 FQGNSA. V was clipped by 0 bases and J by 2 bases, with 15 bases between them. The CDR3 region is CASSLAGGGVSTDTQYF. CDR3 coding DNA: TGTGCCAGCAGCTTAGCGGGAGGCGGGGTGTCCACAGATACGCAGTATTTT.

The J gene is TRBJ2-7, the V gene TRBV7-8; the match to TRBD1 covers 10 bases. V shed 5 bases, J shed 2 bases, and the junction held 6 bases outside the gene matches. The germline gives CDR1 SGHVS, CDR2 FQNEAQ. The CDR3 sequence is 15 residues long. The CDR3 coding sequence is TGTGCCAGCAGCGCCAGGACAGGGGGTGCCTACGAGCAGTACTTC. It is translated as CASSARTGGAYEQYF.

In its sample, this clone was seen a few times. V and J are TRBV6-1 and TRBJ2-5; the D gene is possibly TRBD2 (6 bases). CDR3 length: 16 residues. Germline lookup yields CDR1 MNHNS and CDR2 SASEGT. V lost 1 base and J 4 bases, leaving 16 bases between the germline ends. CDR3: CASSEGRARQRETQYF. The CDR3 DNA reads TGTGCCAGCAGTGAAGGGAGGGCGCGGCAGAGAGAGACCCAGTACTTC.